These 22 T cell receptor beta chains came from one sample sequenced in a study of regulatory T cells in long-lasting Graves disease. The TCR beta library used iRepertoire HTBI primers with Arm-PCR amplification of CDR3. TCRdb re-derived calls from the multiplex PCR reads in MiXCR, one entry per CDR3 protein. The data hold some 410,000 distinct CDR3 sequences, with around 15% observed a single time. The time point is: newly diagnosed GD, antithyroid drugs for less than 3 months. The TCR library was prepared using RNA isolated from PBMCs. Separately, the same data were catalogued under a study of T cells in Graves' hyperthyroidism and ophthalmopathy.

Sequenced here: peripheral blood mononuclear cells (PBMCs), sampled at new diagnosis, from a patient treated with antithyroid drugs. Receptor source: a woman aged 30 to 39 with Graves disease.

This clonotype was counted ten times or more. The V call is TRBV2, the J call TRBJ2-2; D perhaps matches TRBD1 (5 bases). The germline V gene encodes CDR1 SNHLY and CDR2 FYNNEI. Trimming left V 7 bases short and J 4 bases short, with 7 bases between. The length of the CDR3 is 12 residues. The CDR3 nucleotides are TGTGCCAGCATAACAGGCACCGGGGAGCTGTTTTTT. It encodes CASITGTGELFF.

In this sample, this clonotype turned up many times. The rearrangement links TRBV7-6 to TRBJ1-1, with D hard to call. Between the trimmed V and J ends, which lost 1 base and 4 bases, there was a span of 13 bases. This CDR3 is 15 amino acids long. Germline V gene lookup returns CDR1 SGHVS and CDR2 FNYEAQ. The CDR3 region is CASSLEESGGTEAFF. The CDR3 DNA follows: TGTGCCAGCAGCTTAGAGGAATCGGGTGGCACTGAAGCTTTCTTT. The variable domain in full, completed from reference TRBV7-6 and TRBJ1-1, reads GAGVSQSPRYKVTKRGQDVALRCDPISGHVSLYWYRQALGQGPEFLTYFNYEAQQDKSGLPNDRFSAERPEGSISTLTIQRTEQRDSAMYRCASSLEESGGTEAFFGQGTRLTVV.

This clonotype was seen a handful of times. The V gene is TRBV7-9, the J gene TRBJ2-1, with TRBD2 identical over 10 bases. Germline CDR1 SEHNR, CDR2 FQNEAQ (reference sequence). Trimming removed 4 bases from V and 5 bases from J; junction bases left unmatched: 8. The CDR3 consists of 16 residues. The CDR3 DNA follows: TGTGCCAGCAGCTCTCCGCTAGCGGGAGTCCACAATGAGCAGTTCTTC. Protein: CASSSPLAGVHNEQFF. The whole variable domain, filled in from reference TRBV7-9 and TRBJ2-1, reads DTGVSQNPRHKITKRGQNVTFRCDPISEHNRLYWYRQTLGQGPEFLTYFQNEAQLEKSRLLSDRFSAERPKGSFSTLEIQRTEQGDSAMYLCASSSPLAGVHNEQFFGPGTRLTVL.

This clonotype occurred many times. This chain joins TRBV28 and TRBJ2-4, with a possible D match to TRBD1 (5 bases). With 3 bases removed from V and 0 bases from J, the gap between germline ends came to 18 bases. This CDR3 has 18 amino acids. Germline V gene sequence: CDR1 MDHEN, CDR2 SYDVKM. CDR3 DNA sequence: TGTGCCAGCAGTTTCTTCTCGACAGCCAGTCTAGCCAAAAACATTCAGTACTTC. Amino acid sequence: CASSFFSTASLAKNIQYF. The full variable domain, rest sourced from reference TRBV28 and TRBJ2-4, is DVKVTQSSRYLVKRTGEKVFLECVQDMDHENMFWYRQDPGLGLRLIYFSYDVKMKEKGDIPEGYSVSREKKERFSLILESASTNQTSMYLCASSFFSTASLAKNIQYFGAGTRLSVL.

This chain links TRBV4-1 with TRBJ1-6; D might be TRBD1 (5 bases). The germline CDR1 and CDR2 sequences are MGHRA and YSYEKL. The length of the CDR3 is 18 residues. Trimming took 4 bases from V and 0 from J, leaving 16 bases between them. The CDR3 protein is CASSPPPDSSSYNSPLHF. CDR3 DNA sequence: TGCGCCAGCAGCCCCCCCCCCGACAGCAGCTCCTATAATTCACCCCTCCACTTT.

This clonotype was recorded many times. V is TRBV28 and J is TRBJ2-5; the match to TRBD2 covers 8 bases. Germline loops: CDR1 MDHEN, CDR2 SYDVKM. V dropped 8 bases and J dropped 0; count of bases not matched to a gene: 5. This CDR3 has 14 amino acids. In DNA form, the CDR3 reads TGTGCCAGCCACCGGGGGGGCAACCAAGAGACCCAGTACTTC. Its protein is CASHRGGNQETQYF. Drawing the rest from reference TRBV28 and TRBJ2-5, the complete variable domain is DVKVTQSSRYLVKRTGEKVFLECVQDMDHENMFWYRQDPGLGLRLIYFSYDVKMKEKGDIPEGYSVSREKKERFSLILESASTNQTSMYLCASHRGGNQETQYFGPGTRLLVL.

CDR3 amino acids: CASGGIAKNIQYF. The CDR3 DNA follows: TGTGCCAGTGGCGGTATTGCCAAAAACATTCAGTACTTC. The chain couples TRBV6-2 or TRBV6-3 to TRBJ2-4; D remains ambiguous. The CDR3 length is 13 residues. Between the trimmed V and J ends, which lost 9 bases and 1 base, there was a span of 10 bases. The germline gives CDR1 MNHEY, CDR2 SVGEGT.

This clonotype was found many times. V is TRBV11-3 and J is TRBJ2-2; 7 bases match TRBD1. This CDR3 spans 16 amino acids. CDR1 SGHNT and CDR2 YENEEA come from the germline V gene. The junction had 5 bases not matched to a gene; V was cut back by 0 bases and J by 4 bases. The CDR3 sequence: CASSLEGGHGTGELFF. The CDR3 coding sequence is TGTGCCAGCAGCTTAGAAGGGGGCCATGGCACCGGGGAGCTGTTTTTT.

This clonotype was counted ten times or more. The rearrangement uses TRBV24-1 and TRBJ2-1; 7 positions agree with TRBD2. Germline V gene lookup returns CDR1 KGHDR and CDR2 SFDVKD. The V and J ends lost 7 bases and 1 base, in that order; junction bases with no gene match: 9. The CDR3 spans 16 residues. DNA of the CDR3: TGTGCCACCAGAGGGGAGACTAGCCGTTCCTACAATGAGCAGTTCTTC. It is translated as CATRGETSRSYNEQFF.

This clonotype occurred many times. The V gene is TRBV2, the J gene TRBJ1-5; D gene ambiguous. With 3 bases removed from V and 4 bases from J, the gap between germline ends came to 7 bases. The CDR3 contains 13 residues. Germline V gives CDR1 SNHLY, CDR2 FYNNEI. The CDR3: CASSDVANQPQHF. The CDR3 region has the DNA TGTGCCAGCAGTGACGTGGCTAATCAGCCCCAGCATTTT.

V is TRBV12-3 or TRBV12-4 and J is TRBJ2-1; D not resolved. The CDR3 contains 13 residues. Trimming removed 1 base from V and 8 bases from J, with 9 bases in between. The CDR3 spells CASSLVARDEQFF. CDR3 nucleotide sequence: TGTGCCAGCAGTTTAGTAGCTAGGGATGAGCAGTTCTTC.

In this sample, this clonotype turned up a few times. Here the CDR3 reads CASSQDPSLTDTQYF. CDR3 nucleotides: TGCGCCAGCAGCCAAGACCCTAGCCTCACAGATACGCAGTATTTT. The chain links TRBV4-3 to TRBJ2-3, with D tentatively TRBD2 (5 bases). In germline, CDR1 is LGHNA, CDR2 YSLEER. V was trimmed by 0 bases and J by 2 bases, leaving 9 bases between them. CDR3 length: 15 residues.

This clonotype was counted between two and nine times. The CDR3 sequence: CASSADRLSSSSYNEQFF. The DNA of the CDR3 is TGTGCCAGCAGCGCGGACAGGCTGTCATCAAGCTCCTACAATGAGCAGTTCTTC. The V and J genes are TRBV9 and TRBJ2-1; TRBD1 matches 7 bases. Germline trimming cut 3 bases from V and 0 bases from J; bases unmatched to any gene: 12. This CDR3 is 18 amino acids long. Per the germline V gene, CDR1 is SGDLS and CDR2 is YYNGEE. Combining the CDR3 with reference TRBV9 and TRBJ2-1 gives the whole variable domain DSGVTQTPKHLITATGQRVTLRCSPRSGDLSVYWYQQSLDQGLQFLIQYYNGEERAKGNILERFSAQQFPDLHSELNLSSLELGDSALYFCASSADRLSSSSYNEQFFGPGTRLTVL.

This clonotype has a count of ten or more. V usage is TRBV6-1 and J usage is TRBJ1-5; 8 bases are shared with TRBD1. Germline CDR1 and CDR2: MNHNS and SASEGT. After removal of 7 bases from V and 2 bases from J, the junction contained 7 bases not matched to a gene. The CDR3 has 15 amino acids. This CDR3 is CASKKGQVGNQPQHF. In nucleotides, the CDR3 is TGTGCCAGCAAGAAGGGACAGGTCGGCAATCAGCCCCAGCATTTT.

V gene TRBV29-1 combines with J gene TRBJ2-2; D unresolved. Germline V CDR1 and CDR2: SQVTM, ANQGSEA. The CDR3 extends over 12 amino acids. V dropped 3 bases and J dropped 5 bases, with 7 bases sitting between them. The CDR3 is CSVDDLTGELFF. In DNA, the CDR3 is TGCAGCGTTGACGACCTGACCGGGGAGCTGTTTTTT.

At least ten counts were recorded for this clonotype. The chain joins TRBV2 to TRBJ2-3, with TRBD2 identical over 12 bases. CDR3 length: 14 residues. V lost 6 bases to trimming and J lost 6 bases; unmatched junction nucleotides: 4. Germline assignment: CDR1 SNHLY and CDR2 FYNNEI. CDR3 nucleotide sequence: TGTGCCAGCAGACTAGCGGGAGGTTCGGATACGCAGTATTTT. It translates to CASRLAGGSDTQYF.

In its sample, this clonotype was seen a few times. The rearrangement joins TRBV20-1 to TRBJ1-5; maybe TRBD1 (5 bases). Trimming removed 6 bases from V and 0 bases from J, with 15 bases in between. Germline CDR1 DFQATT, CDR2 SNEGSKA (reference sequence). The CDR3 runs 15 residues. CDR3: CSALPPTDSNQPQHF. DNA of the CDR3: TGCAGTGCATTACCCCCGACAGATAGCAATCAGCCCCAGCATTTT.

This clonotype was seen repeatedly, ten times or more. CDR3 in DNA: TGTGCCAGCAGTTACTCGATTGCGTCGGGAGTCACAGATACGCAGTATTTT. Its protein is CASSYSIASGVTDTQYF. This rearrangement joins TRBV6-2 or TRBV6-3 to TRBJ2-3; maybe TRBD2 (6 bases). The V end lost 0 bases, the J end lost 2 bases, and 15 bases lay between the germline ends. This CDR3 spans 17 amino acids. The germline gives CDR1 MNHEY, CDR2 SVGEGT.

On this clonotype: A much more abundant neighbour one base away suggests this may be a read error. The CDR3 DNA reads TGTGCCACCAGTGCCTACAGGGGAGCTTCCTACAATGAGCAGTTCTTC. It encodes CATSAYRGASYNEQFF. This rearrangement joins TRBV24-1 to TRBJ2-1; 7 bases map to TRBD1. The V gene end was trimmed by 5 bases and the J gene end by 1 base; junction bases not matched to a gene: 7. The CDR3 has 16 amino acids. The germline V gene has CDR1 KGHDR and CDR2 SFDVKD.

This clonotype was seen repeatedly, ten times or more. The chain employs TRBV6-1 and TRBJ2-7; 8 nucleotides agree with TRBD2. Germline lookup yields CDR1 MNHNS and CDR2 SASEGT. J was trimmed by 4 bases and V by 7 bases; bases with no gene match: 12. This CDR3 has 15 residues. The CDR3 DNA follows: TGTGCCAGCACCTACCACCTTAGCGGGACTTACGAGCAGTACTTC. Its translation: CASTYHLSGTYEQYF.

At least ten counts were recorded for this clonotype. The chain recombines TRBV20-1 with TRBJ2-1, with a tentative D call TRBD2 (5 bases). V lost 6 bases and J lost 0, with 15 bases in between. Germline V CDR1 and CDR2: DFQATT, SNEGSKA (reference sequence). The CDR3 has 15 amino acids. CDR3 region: CSARGSTSSYNEQFF. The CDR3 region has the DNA TGCAGTGCCCGAGGTAGCACTAGCTCCTACAATGAGCAGTTCTTC.

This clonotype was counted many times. The CDR3 reads CSAREGARYEQYF. The CDR3 DNA reads as TGCAGTGCTAGGGAGGGGGCCAGGTACGAGCAGTACTTC. The J gene is TRBJ2-7, the V gene TRBV20-1; D possibly corresponds to TRBD1 (7 bases). This CDR3 has 13 amino acids. Germline CDR1 reads DFQATT; CDR2 reads SNEGSKA (reference sequence). V lost 3 bases and J lost 4, with 13 bases in between.